These T cell receptor beta chains were read from a single sample in a study of T cell changes during pregnancy in multiple sclerosis. Assay used: immunoSEQ multiplex PCR; TCRdb lists only in-frame clones, some missing. The sample holds tens of thousands of clones, roughly 90% seen once. The sample consisted of CD4+ T cells from peripheral blood mononuclear cells, taken in the second trimester of pregnancy. The receptors stem from a female donor with multiple sclerosis, enrolled in a pregnancy study. The CDR3 runs from the conserved cysteine through the conserved F or W. D genes are given only for firm matches. Expanded clones get a size class; other rows say once, few or many, or leave the size out.

size: -
V: TRBV7-9
length: 15
D: TRBD1
J: TRBJ2-3
DNA: TGTGCCAGCAGCCCGGGGACAGACAGCACAGATACGCAGTATTTT
CDR3: CASSPGTDSTDTQYF

size: -
V: TRBV7-3
length: 13
D: TRBD1
J: TRBJ1-6
DNA: TGTGCCAGCAGGGACAGGGAGGGATCACCCCTCCACTTT
CDR3: CASRDREGSPLHF

size: -
V: TRBV25-1
length: 9
D: -
J: TRBJ1-2
DNA: TGTGCCAGCGGTAACAGCTACACCTTC
CDR3: CASGNSYTF

size: -
V: TRBV9
length: 14
D: TRBD1
J: TRBJ1-2
DNA: TGTGCCAGCAGCGTACCGGCAGGGGGTGGGGGCTACACCTTC
CDR3: CASSVPAGGGGYTF

size: -
V: TRBV21-1
length: 14
D: -
J: TRBJ2-1
DNA: TGTGCCAGCAGCAAGGCGAATAGCGGGAAAGAGCAGTTCTTC
CDR3: CASSKANSGKEQFF

size: -
V: TRBV6-5
length: 13
D: TRBD1
J: TRBJ2-7
DNA: TGTGCCAGCAGCCAGACAGGGTCGCGCGAGCAGTACTTC
CDR3: CASSQTGSREQYF

size: few
V: TRBV6-5
length: 15
D: TRBD1
J: TRBJ2-3
DNA: TGTGCCAGCAGTTGGGAACAGGGGGAGGCGGATACGCAGTATTTT
CDR3: CASSWEQGEADTQYF

size: -
V: TRBV4-1
length: 17
D: TRBD1
J: TRBJ1-3
DNA: TGCGCCAGCAGCCAAGTTAACCGGGACAGCTCTGGAAACACCATATATTTT
CDR3: CASSQVNRDSSGNTIYF

size: -
V: TRBV19
length: 13
D: TRBD1
J: TRBJ2-3
DNA: TGTGCCAGTAGTGGGACAGGGCGGGATACGCAGTATTTT
CDR3: CASSGTGRDTQYF

size: -
V: TRBV12-5
length: 13
D: -
J: TRBJ2-7
DNA: TGTGCTAGTGGTCTAGCTGCGGGGAGCGAGCAGTACTTC
CDR3: CASGLAAGSEQYF

size: -
V: TRBV7-2
length: 14
D: -
J: TRBJ1-1
DNA: TGTGCCAGCGTCCCGACGCCAGGTAACACTGAAGCTTTCTTT
CDR3: CASVPTPGNTEAFF

size: -
V: TRBV5-1
length: 17
D: TRBD1
J: TRBJ1-2
DNA: TGCGCCAGCAGCTTTGTTTCTGGGACAGGGAAGAACTATGGCTACACCTTC
CDR3: CASSFVSGTGKNYGYTF

size: -
V: TRBV7-2
length: 15
D: -
J: TRBJ2-3
DNA: TGTGCCAGCAGCACGTCGGCTAGATTAACAGATACGCAGTATTTT
CDR3: CASSTSARLTDTQYF

size: -
V: TRBV6-5
length: 13
D: TRBD1
J: TRBJ1-2
DNA: TGTGCCAGCAACGTGGGACAGGGAGATGGCTACACCTTC
CDR3: CASNVGQGDGYTF

size: few
V: TRBV2
length: 19
D: TRBD2
J: TRBJ2-5
DNA: TGTGCCACCACCCATTTCCGAAAGACTAGCGGGGTCTTACAAGAGACCCAGTACTTC
CDR3: CATTHFRKTSGVLQETQYF

size: -
V: TRBV2
length: 13
D: -
J: TRBJ2-1
DNA: TGTGCCAGCACGGCGGCTGGCTACAATGAGCAGTTCTTC
CDR3: CASTAAGYNEQFF

size: few
V: TRBV18
length: 15
D: TRBD2
J: TRBJ2-7
DNA: TGTGCCAGCTCACCAGGTAGCGGGAGGATCGGCGAGCAGTACTTC
CDR3: CASSPGSGRIGEQYF

size: -
V: TRBV30
length: 15
D: -
J: TRBJ2-7
DNA: TGTGCCTGGATTGGGGGCTGGCAGAAGCCTTACGAGCAGTACTTC
CDR3: CAWIGGWQKPYEQYF

size: -
V: TRBV30
length: 15
D: -
J: TRBJ1-6
DNA: TGTGCCTGGAGTCTGGCAGGGTCTGGTAATTCACCCCTCCACTTT
CDR3: CAWSLAGSGNSPLHF

size: -
V: TRBV6-6
length: 16
D: TRBD1
J: TRBJ1-4
DNA: TGTGCCAGCAGTTACGAGACAGGGATTACTAATGAAAAACTGTTTTTT
CDR3: CASSYETGITNEKLFF

size: -
V: TRBV2
length: 14
D: TRBD2
J: TRBJ2-5
DNA: TGTGCCAGCAGTGAAGCGTGGGGGGGGGAGACCCAGTACTTC
CDR3: CASSEAWGGETQYF

size: -
V: TRBV27
length: 14
D: -
J: TRBJ1-2
DNA: TGTGCCAGCAGTCCCAAGACAGGAAACTATGGCTACACCTTC
CDR3: CASSPKTGNYGYTF

size: -
V: TRBV2
length: 13
D: TRBD1
J: TRBJ1-4
DNA: TGTGCCAGCAACACAGACAGGGGTGAAAAACTGTTTTTT
CDR3: CASNTDRGEKLFF

size: -
V: TRBV18
length: 15
D: TRBD1
J: TRBJ2-7
DNA: TGTGCCAGCTCACCAGGGGACAGGGGTATCTACGAGCAGTACTTC
CDR3: CASSPGDRGIYEQYF

size: -
V: TRBV5-6
length: 12
D: -
J: TRBJ1-2
DNA: TGTGCCAGCAGCTTGGCAGGGGAAGGCTACACCTTC
CDR3: CASSLAGEGYTF

size: -
V: TRBV4-1
length: 17
D: TRBD2
J: TRBJ2-1
DNA: TGCGCCAGCAGCCTACTCGGCGGGGCGGGGGAGGGCGATGAGCAGTTCTTC
CDR3: CASSLLGGAGEGDEQFF

size: -
V: TRBV4-2
length: 16
D: TRBD2
J: TRBJ2-1
DNA: TGTGCCAGCAGCCAAGATCTTAGCGGGAGTTACAATGAGCAGTTCTTC
CDR3: CASSQDLSGSYNEQFF

size: few
V: TRBV7-9
length: 14
D: TRBD1
J: TRBJ1-2
DNA: TGTGCCAGCAGGGTGGACAGGGGTTCGGGGGGCTACACCTTC
CDR3: CASRVDRGSGGYTF

size: -
V: TRBV4-3
length: 15
D: TRBD2
J: TRBJ2-5
DNA: TGCGCCAGCAGCCAAGAGGCTAGCGGGCAACGGACCCAGTACTTC
CDR3: CASSQEASGQRTQYF

size: -
V: TRBV18
length: 17
D: TRBD2
J: TRBJ2-3
DNA: TGTGCCAGCTCACCACGATATAGCGGGGAAAGCACAGATACGCAGTATTTT
CDR3: CASSPRYSGESTDTQYF

size: -
V: TRBV19
length: 18
D: -
J: TRBJ2-6
DNA: TGTGCCAGTATATCCGACAGCCCACTCCTCTCTGGGGCCAACGTCCTGACTTTC
CDR3: CASISDSPLLSGANVLTF

size: once
V: TRBV7-3
length: 18
D: TRBD1
J: TRBJ1-1
DNA: TGTGCCAGCAGCCCCGATGGGGACAGGGGGCGATTGGGCACTGAAGCTTTCTTT
CDR3: CASSPDGDRGRLGTEAFF

size: -
V: TRBV20-1
length: 11
D: TRBD1
J: TRBJ1-2
DNA: TGCAGTGCTACCAGACAGGGGGGCTACACCTTC
CDR3: CSATRQGGYTF

size: once
V: TRBV30
length: 14
D: TRBD1
J: TRBJ2-2
DNA: TGTGCCTGGAGGGGACAGCCGAACACCGGGGAGCTGTTTTTT
CDR3: CAWRGQPNTGELFF

size: -
V: TRBV2
length: 12
D: -
J: TRBJ2-1
DNA: TGTGCCAGCAGTGTTGGGGGGTTTGAGCAGTTCTTC
CDR3: CASSVGGFEQFF